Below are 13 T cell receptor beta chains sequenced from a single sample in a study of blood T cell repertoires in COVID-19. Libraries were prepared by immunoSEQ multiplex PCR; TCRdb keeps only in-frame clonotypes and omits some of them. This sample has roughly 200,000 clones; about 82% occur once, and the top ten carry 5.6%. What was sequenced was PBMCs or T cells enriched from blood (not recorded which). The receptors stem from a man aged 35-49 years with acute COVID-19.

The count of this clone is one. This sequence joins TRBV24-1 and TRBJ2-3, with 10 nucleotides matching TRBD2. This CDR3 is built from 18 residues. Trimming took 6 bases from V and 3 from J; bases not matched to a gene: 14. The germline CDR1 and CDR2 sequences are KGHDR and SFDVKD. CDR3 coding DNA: TGTGCCACCAGTACAACCTTGGGGGCTAGCGGGAGAACAGATACGCAGTATTTT. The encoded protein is CATSTTLGASGRTDTQYF.

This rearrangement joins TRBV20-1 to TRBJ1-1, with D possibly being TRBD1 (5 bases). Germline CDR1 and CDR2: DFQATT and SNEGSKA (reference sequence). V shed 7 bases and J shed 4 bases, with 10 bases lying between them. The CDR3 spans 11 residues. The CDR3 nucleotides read TGCAGTGAGGACATTGGCACTGAAGCTTTCTTT. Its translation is CSEDIGTEAFF.

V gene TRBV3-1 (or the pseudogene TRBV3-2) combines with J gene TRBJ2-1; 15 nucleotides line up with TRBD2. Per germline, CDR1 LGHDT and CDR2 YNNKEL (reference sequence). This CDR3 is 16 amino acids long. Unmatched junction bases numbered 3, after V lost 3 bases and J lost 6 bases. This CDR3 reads CASSQRTSGRANEQFF. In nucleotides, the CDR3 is TGTGCCAGCAGCCAGAGGACTAGCGGGAGGGCCAATGAGCAGTTCTTC.

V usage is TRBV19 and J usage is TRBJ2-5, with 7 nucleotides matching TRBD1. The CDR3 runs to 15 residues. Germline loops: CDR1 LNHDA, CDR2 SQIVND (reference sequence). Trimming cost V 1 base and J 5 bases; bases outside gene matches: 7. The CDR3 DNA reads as TGTGCCAGTAGTATAGGGGAGACAGGGTTGGAGACCCAGTACTTC. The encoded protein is CASSIGETGLETQYF.

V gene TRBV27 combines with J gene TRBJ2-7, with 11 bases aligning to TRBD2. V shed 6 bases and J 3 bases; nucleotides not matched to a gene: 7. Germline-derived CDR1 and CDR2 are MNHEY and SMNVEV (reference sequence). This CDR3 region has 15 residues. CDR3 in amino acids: CASRLSGTSGYEQYF. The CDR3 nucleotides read TGTGCCAGCAGGCTCTCCGGGACTAGCGGCTACGAGCAGTACTTC.

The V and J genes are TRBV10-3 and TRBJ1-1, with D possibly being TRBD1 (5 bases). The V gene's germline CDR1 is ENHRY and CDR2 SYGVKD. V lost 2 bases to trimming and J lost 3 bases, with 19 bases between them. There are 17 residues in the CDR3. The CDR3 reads CAISEVGPSRGDTEAFF. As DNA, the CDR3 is TGTGCCATCAGTGAGGTGGGGCCGTCGCGCGGAGACACTGAAGCTTTCTTT.

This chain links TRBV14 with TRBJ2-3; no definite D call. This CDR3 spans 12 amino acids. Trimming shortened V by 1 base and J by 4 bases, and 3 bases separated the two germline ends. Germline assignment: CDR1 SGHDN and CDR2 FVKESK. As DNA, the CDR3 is TGTGCCAGCAGCCAAGGGCCAGATACGCAGTATTTT. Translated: CASSQGPDTQYF.

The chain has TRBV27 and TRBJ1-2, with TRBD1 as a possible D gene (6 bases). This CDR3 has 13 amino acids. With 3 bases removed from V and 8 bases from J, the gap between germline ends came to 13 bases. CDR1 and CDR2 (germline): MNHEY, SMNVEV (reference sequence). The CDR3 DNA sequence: TGTGCCAGCAGTTTCCGGGGGGCTCAAGGCTACACCTTC. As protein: CASSFRGAQGYTF.

CDR3: CASSLTGGDSAFF. CDR3 nucleotides: TGTGCCAGCAGCTTAACGGGAGGGGATTCAGCTTTCTTT. The chain joins TRBV11-1 to TRBJ1-1; D is possibly TRBD1 (5 bases). Germline V gene sequence: CDR1 SGHAT, CDR2 FQDESV (reference sequence). The CDR3 sequence is 13 residues long. Trimming stripped 2 bases from V and 10 bases from J, with 14 bases between. The variable domain in full, completed from reference TRBV11-1 and TRBJ1-1, reads EAEVAQSPRYKITEKSQAVAFWCDPISGHATLYWYRQILGQGPELLVQFQDESVVDDSQLPKDRFSAERLKGVDSTLKIQPAELGDSAMYLCASSLTGGDSAFFGQGTRLTVV.

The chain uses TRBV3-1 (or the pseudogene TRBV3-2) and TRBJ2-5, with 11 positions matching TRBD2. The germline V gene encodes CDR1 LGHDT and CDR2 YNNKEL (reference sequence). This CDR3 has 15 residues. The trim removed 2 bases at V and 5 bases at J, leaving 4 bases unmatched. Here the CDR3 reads CASSQLAGGGETQYF. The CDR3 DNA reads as TGTGCCAGCAGCCAATTAGCGGGAGGGGGGGAGACCCAGTACTTC.

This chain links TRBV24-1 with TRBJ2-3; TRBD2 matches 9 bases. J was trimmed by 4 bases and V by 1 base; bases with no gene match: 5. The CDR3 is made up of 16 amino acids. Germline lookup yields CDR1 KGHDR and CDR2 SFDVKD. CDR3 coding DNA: TGTGCCACCAGTGATTTTTCTAGCGGGATCTCAGATACGCAGTATTTT. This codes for CATSDFSSGISDTQYF.

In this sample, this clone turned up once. Here the CDR3 reads CASSPRGRETQYF. The CDR3 nucleotides read TGTGCCAGCAGCCCCAGGGGTCGAGAGACCCAGTACTTC. This chain uses TRBV28 with TRBJ2-5; D is possibly TRBD1 (6 bases). This CDR3 comprises 13 residues. V lost 6 bases and J 4 bases, leaving 12 bases between the germline ends. Germline V gene data show CDR1 as MDHEN and CDR2 as SYDVKM.

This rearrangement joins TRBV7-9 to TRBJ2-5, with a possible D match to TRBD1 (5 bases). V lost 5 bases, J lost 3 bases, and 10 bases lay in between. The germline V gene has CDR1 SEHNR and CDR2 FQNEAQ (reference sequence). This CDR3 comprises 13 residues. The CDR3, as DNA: TGTGCCAGCAGCCCAGGGTGGGAAGAGACCCAGTACTTC. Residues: CASSPGWEETQYF.